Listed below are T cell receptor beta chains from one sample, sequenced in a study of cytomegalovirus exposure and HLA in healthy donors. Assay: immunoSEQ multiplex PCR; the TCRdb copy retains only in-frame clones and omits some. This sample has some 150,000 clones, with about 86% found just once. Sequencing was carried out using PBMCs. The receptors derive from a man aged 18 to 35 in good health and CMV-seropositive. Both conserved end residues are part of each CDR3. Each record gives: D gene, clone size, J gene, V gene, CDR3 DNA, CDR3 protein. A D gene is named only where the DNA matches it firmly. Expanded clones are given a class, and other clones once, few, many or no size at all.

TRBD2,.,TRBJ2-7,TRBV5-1,TGCGCCAGCAGCTTAGGCCTAGCGGGAGTCTACGAGCAGTACTTC,CASSLGLAGVYEQYF
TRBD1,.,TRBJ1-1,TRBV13,TGTGCCAGCAGCCGTACAGGGGTACGCACTGAAGCTTTCTTT,CASSRTGVRTEAFF
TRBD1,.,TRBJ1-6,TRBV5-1,TGCGCCAGCAGCTTAAACCTACAGGGGTCAGGTTCACCCCTCCACTTT,CASSLNLQGSGSPLHF
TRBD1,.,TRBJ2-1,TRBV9,TGTGCCAGCAGCGTAGCCGGACAGGGCTACAATGAGCAGTTCTTC,CASSVAGQGYNEQFF
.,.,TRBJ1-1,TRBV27,TGTGCCAGCAGTCCCCTAGACAACACTGAAGCTTTCTTT,CASSPLDNTEAFF
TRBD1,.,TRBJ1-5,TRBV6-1,TGTGCCAGCAGTGAGACAGGGGGTTACAATCAGCCCCAGCATTTT,CASSETGGYNQPQHF
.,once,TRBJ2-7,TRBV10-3,TGTGCCATCAGCCAGGGTTACGAGCAGTACTTC,CAISQGYEQYF
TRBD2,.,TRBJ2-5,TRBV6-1,TGTGCCAGCAGTGAAATGGAGCGGGGGGCCCTAGGGATAGAGACCCAGTACTTC,CASSEMERGALGIETQYF
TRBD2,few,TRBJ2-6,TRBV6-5,TGTGCCAGCACTTCTCGGGGGGCTGGGGCCAACGTCCTGACTTTC,CASTSRGAGANVLTF
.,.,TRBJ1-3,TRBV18,TGTGCCAGCTCACCCGAACAGGGAAACACCATATATTTT,CASSPEQGNTIYF
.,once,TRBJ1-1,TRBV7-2,TGTGCCAGCAGCTTAGCCGGGAAGCTTATGAACACTGAAGCTTTCTTT,CASSLAGKLMNTEAFF
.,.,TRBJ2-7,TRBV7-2,TGTGCCAGCAGTATTCAGGGCTACGAGCAGTACTTC,CASSIQGYEQYF
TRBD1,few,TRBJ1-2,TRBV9,TGTGCCAGCAGCGCTCCCGGGACAGCTAACTATGGCTACACCTTC,CASSAPGTANYGYTF
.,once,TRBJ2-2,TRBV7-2,TGTGCCAGCAGCTTGGCGGGGGCGGGCACCGGGGAGCTGTTTTTT,CASSLAGAGTGELFF
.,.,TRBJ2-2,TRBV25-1,TGTGCCAGCACTTTAGGGGGTTCCGCGAACACCGGGGAGCTGTTTTTT,CASTLGGSANTGELFF
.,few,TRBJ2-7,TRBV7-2,TGTGCCAGCAGCCGGACAGACGAGCAGTACTTC,CASSRTDEQYF
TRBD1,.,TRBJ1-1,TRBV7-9,TGTGCCAGCAGCTTAAATCAGGGGGTGCACACTGAAGCTTTCTTT,CASSLNQGVHTEAFF
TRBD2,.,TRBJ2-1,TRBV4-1,TGCGCCAGCAGCCGCCCACGAGGACTAGCGACCCATGACAATGAGCAGTTCTTC,CASSRPRGLATHDNEQFF
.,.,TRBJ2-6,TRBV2,TGTGCCAGCAGTGAACGGGGGGCCCTTTTAGGGGCCAACGTCCTGACTTTC,CASSERGALLGANVLTF
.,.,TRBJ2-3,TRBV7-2,TGTGCCAGCAGCCCCTACTCGAAAGATACGCAGTATTTT,CASSPYSKDTQYF
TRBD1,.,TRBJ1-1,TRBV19,TGTGCCAGTAGTATCGGGGGACAGGGGGGAACTGAAGCTTTCTTT,CASSIGGQGGTEAFF
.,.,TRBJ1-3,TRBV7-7,TGTGCCAGCAGCCCAACACCCGCCTCAACAGTTATAGTTCGAAACACCATATATTTT,CASSPTPASTVIVRNTIYF
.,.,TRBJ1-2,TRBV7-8,TGTGCCAGCAGCTTAGTAGACAGCTATGGCTACACCTTC,CASSLVDSYGYTF
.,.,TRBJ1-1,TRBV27,TGTGCCAGCAGAGAACAGGGACCGAACACTGAAGCTTTCTTT,CASREQGPNTEAFF
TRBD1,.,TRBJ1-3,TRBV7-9,TGTGCCAGCAGCATCACAGGGGGCTCTGGAAACACCATATATTTT,CASSITGGSGNTIYF
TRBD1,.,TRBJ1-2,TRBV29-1,TGCAGCGTTTGGGGGGACCGGACAGGAATGTATGGCTACACCTTC,CSVWGDRTGMYGYTF
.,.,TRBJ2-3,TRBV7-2,TGTGCCAGCAGCCCTAGCGCGGGCACAGATACGCAGTATTTT,CASSPSAGTDTQYF
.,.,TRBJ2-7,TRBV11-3,TGTGCCAGCAGCACAGGTAGCGGCGACTACGAGCAGTACTTC,CASSTGSGDYEQYF
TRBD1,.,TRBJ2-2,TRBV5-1,TGCGCCAGCAGCCCAGGACAGGGAATGCTGTTTTTT,CASSPGQGMLFF
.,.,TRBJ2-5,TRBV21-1,TGTGCCAGCAGCAAAGTTGCGGGAGGGAAAGAGACCCAGTACTTC,CASSKVAGGKETQYF
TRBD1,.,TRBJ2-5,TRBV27,TGTGCCAGCAGTTTGTCGGACAGGGGCTACCAAGAGACCCAGTACTTC,CASSLSDRGYQETQYF
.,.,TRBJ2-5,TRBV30,TGTGCCTGGACGGCCAGCGCGACCCAGTACTTC,CAWTASATQYF
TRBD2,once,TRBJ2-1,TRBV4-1,TGCGCCAGCAGCCTCCCAGGGGAACTAGCGGGAAGGGGCAATGAGCAGTTCTTC,CASSLPGELAGRGNEQFF
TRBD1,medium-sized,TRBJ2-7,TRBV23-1,TGCGCCAGCAGTCAATGGGACAGGGGCAACAGCGAGCAGTACTTC,CASSQWDRGNSEQYF
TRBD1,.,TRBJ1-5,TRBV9,TGTGCCAGCACTCGACGATCGGGACAGGGGTTTCAGCCCCAGCATTTT,CASTRRSGQGFQPQHF
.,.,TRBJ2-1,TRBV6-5,TGTGCCAGCGGTGCGAGCTCCTACAATGAGCAGTTCTTC,CASGASSYNEQFF
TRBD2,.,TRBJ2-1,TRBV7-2,TGTGCCAGCAGCGTTTATAGCGGGAGGAATGAGCAGTTCTTC,CASSVYSGRNEQFF
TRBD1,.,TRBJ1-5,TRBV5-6,TGTGCCAGCAGCTTGGGACAGGGAACGGGTCAGCCCCAGCATTTT,CASSLGQGTGQPQHF
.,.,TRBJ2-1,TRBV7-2,TGTGCCAGCAGCCCTACCGGCACCCGGGGCAATGAGCAGTTCTTC,CASSPTGTRGNEQFF
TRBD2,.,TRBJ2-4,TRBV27,TGTGCCAGCAGCTGGGGGGAGGGAGGCATTCAGTACTTC,CASSWGEGGIQYF